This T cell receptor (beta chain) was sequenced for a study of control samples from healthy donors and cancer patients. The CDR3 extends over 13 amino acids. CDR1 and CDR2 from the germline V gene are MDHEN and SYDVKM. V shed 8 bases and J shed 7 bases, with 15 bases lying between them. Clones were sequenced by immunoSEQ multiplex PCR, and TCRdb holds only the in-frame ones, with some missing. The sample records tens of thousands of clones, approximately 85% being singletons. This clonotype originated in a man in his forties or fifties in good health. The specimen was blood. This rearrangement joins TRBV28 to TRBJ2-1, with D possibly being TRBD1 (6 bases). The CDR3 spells CASLGQMGNEQFF. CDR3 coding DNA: TGTGCCAGCCTCGGACAGATGGGGAATGAGCAGTTCTTC.